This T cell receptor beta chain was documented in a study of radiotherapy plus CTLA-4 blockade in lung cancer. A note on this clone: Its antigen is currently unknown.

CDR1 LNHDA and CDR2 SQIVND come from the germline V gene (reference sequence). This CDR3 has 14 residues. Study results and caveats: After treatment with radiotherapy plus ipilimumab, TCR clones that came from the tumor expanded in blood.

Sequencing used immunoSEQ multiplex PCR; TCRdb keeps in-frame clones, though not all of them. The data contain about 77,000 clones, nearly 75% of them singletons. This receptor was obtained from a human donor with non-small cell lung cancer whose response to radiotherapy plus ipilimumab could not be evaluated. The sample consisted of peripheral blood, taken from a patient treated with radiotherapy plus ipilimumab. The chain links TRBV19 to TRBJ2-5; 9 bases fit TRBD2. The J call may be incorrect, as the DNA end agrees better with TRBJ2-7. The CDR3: CASSNVAGVYEQYF. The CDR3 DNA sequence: TGTGCCAGTAGTAACGTAGCGGGAGTTTACGAGCAGTACTTC.